The subject of this entry is one T cell receptor (beta chain). CDR1 is SGHVS and CDR2 is FQNEAQ in the germline V gene. V shed 1 base and J shed 5 bases, with 8 bases lying between them. The CDR3 is 13 amino acids. The sample comes from a study of blood T cell repertoires in COVID-19. Across the study: Specimens from acute and convalescent COVID-19 originated in the United States, Italy and Spain. In each case, the material was cDNA or gDNA derived from T cells, B-cell-depleted T cells, or PBMCs.

Seattle patients were enrolled during active infection and followed longitudinally. In the original workflow: For nucleated cells, counts were estimated from reference gene primer amplification. TCRdb's copy holds only in-frame clones and misses some; the assay was immunoSEQ multiplex PCR. V and J calls and clone size are copied from that table; D and trimming were computed from the DNA. The table has 100,000 to 150,000 clones, around nine tenths seen once; the top ten hold 9.5% to 12%. The sequence derives from a woman aged 70 to 79 with COVID-19, enrolled during active disease. This sequence joins TRBV7-8 and TRBJ1-1, with D hard to call. The specimen was peripheral blood. CDR3 region: CASSLVQKTEAFF. CDR3 in DNA: TGTGCCAGCAGCTTAGTCCAGAAGACTGAAGCTTTCTTT.